A single sample is the source of the 8 T cell receptor beta chains below, sequenced in a study of PD-L1 blockade in urothelial cancer. The method was immunoSEQ multiplex PCR; TCRdb's version includes in-frame clones alone and lacks a portion of them. The sample shows roughly 100,000 clones, around four fifths of them seen only once. Time point described: peripheral blood 6 weeks after treatment start. This material consisted of PBMCs, taken around atezolizumab (anti-PD-L1) treatment. The receptors were sampled from a man aged 65 to 79 with urothelial cancer.

The V call is TRBV7-2, the J call TRBJ1-1, with 8 bases matching TRBD1. CDR1 is SGHTA, CDR2 FQGNSA, per germline. The V gene end was trimmed by 5 bases and the J gene end by 11 bases; junction bases not matched to a gene: 10. The CDR3 loop spans 13 amino acids. CDR3 DNA: TGTGCCAGCAGCCCCATCGCAGGGGGCGGCGCTTTCTTT. Translation gives CASSPIAGGGAFF. Full variable domain (remainder filled in from reference TRBV7-2 and TRBJ1-1): GAGVSQSPSNKVTEKGKDVELRCDPISGHTALYWYRQSLGQGLEFLIYFQGNSAPDKSGLPSDRFSAERTGGSVSTLTIQRTQQEDSAVYLCASSPIAGGGAFFGQGTRLTVV.

The rearrangement links TRBV14 to TRBJ1-2; TRBD1 might be the D (5 bases). V dropped 1 base and J dropped 5 bases, with 17 bases sitting between them. The CDR3 runs to 16 residues. Germline V lookup: CDR1 SGHDN, CDR2 FVKESK. CDR3 amino acids: CASSQGPRGGDYGYTF. The CDR3 nucleotides read TGTGCCAGCAGCCAAGGCCCCCGGGGAGGGGATTATGGCTACACCTTC.

The rearrangement uses TRBV23-1 and TRBJ2-7; TRBD1 agrees at 7 bases. TRBV23-1 is annotated as an ORF whose role is uncertain. Trimming removed 2 bases from V and 2 bases from J; junction bases left unmatched: 3. CDR3 length equals 14 residues. The CDR3 region is CASSQEGATYEQYF. The CDR3 DNA sequence: TGCGCCAGCAGTCAAGAGGGGGCTACCTACGAGCAGTACTTC.

V is TRBV7-2 and J is TRBJ2-2; weak D call: TRBD2 (6 bases). The CDR3 has 14 residues. The V end was cut by 4 bases, the J end by 3 bases, with 9 bases between. The germline CDR1 and CDR2 sequences are SGHTA and FQGNSA. DNA for the CDR3: TGTGCCAGCAGCTCCGCGGGATACACCGGGGAGCTGTTTTTT. Translating it yields CASSSAGYTGELFF.

The chain uses TRBV9 and TRBJ2-2, with 7 bases aligning to TRBD1. From germline, CDR1 is SGDLS and CDR2 YYNGEE. Trimming at V came to 2 bases and at J to 4 bases, leaving 5 bases not matched to a gene. The CDR3 is 15 amino acids. CDR3 sequence reads: CASSVTGASTGELFF. The CDR3 nucleotides read TGTGCCAGCAGCGTTACAGGGGCGTCCACCGGGGAGCTGTTTTTT.

V usage is TRBV29-1 and J usage is TRBJ2-7, with TRBD1 identical over 10 bases. CDR1 and CDR2 from the germline V gene are SQVTM and ANQGSEA. The trim removed 6 bases at V and 11 bases at J, leaving 19 bases unmatched. The CDR3 covers 15 residues. The CDR3 protein is CSVSGTGENLKMEYF. CDR3 nucleotides: TGCAGCGTGTCCGGGACAGGGGAGAATTTGAAAATGGAGTACTTC.

The chain links TRBV7-2 to TRBJ1-5, with 7 bases that match TRBD1. Germline V gene lookup returns CDR1 SGHTA and CDR2 FQGNSA. There are 14 residues in the CDR3. V gave up 4 bases and J gave up 6 bases; unmatched junction bases: 6. The CDR3 DNA reads as TGTGCCAGCAGCTCAGGGACAGCTCCTCAGCCCCAGCATTTT. Amino acid sequence: CASSSGTAPQPQHF.

The CDR3 sequence: CASSRDFQETQYF. The DNA for the CDR3 is TGTGCCAGCTCACGGGACTTTCAAGAGACCCAGTACTTC. The chain combines TRBV18 with TRBJ2-5; D may be TRBD2 (6 bases). The V gene lost 4 bases and the J gene lost 2 bases, with 8 bases spanning the gap. CDR1 is KGHSH, CDR2 LQKENI, per germline. CDR3 size: 13 residues.